This is a list of T cell receptor beta chains from one sample in a study of T cells in Graves' hyperthyroidism and ophthalmopathy. TCRdb re-called the multiplex PCR reads with MiXCR, one entry per CDR3 protein. The table includes roughly 500,000 distinct CDR3 sequences, approximately 49% detected once. Sequenced material: peripheral blood or thyroid tissue (not recorded which). The origin of the receptors is an adult woman with Graves' disease, either hyperthyroidism or ophthalmopathy (not recorded which). Both conserved end residues are part of each CDR3. The D gene is left open where the match is weak. Clone sizes are given selectively: once, few, many, or a class where the clone is expanded.

.	.	TRBV2	TRBJ2-5	CASKGGADKRVAQYF	TGTGCCAGCAAAGGCGGGGCAGACAAAAGAGTGGCCCAGTACTTC
TRBD1	.	TRBV2	TRBJ1-6	CASQTGQGNSPLHF	TGTGCCAGCCAGACGGGACAGGGAAATTCACCCCTCCACTTT
.	many	TRBV3-1	TRBJ1-6	CASSQDMLVGSPLHF	TGTGCCAGCAGCCAAGATATGTTGGTGGGGTCACCCCTCCACTTT
.	.	TRBV25-1	TRBJ1-1	CASSEYPNTEAFF	TGTGCCAGCAGTGAATATCCGAACACTGAAGCTTTCTTT
.	.	TRBV19	TRBJ1-1	CATFSGTTEAFF	TGTGCCACCTTCTCTGGGACCACTGAAGCTTTCTTT
.	many	TRBV5-1	TRBJ1-3	CASRGDSASGNTIYF	TGCGCCAGCAGAGGAGACAGTGCCTCTGGAAACACCATATATTTT
.	few	TRBV29-1	TRBJ1-2	CSVVGGSIGYTF	TGCAGCGTTGTAGGGGGATCTATAGGGTACACCTTC
.	.	TRBV20-1	TRBJ2-5	CSASRGGGHTGETQYF	TGCAGTGCTAGTAGAGGGGGGGGGCACACCGGGGAGACCCAGTACTTC
.	few	TRBV29-1	TRBJ1-1	CSVEGINTEAFF	TGCAGCGTTGAGGGGATTAACACTGAAGCTTTCTTT
.	few	TRBV7-9	TRBJ1-1	CASSLGPLNTEAFF	TGTGCCAGCAGCTTGGGGCCTCTGAACACTGAAGCTTTCTTT
.	.	TRBV2	TRBJ2-5	CASSSGTPETQYF	TGTGCCAGCAGTTCCGGGACACCCGAGACCCAGTACTTC
TRBD1	few	TRBV13	TRBJ1-3	CASSWTGAGNTIYF	TGTGCCAGCAGCTGGACAGGGGCTGGAAACACCATATATTTT
.	.	TRBV7-2	TRBJ1-2	CASIRSGFGYTF	TGTGCCAGCATCCGGTCGGGGTTTGGCTACACCTTC
TRBD2	many	TRBV4-1	TRBJ2-5	CASSQGRTSGQETQYF	TGCGCCAGCAGCCAAGGGAGGACTAGCGGCCAAGAGACCCAGTACTTC
.	.	TRBV29-1	TRBJ2-7	CSVKWTSGEQYF	TGCAGCGTTAAATGGACATCGGGCGAGCAGTACTTC
.	once	TRBV7-2	TRBJ1-6	CASSSQDIFSPLHF	TGTGCCAGCAGCTCACAGGACATTTTCTCACCCCTCCACTTT
.	.	TRBV29-1	TRBJ2-5	CSIGTGGLQETQYF	TGCAGTATCGGGACTGGCGGGTTACAAGAGACCCAGTACTTC
.	many	TRBV4-1	TRBJ1-5	CASSATGARDQPQHF	TGCGCCAGCAGCGCGACTGGGGCCAGGGATCAGCCCCAGCATTTT
TRBD1	many	TRBV5-1	TRBJ2-7	CASSPILQDRAYEQYF	TGCGCCAGCAGCCCCATTCTTCAGGACAGGGCCTACGAGCAGTACTTC
.	many	TRBV4-2	TRBJ1-6	CASSQEGGTWNSPLHF	TGTGCCAGCAGCCAAGAAGGCGGGACGTGGAATTCACCCCTCCACTTT
.	many	TRBV15	TRBJ1-5	CATSSWNGNQPQHF	TGTGCCACCAGCAGTTGGAACGGCAATCAGCCCCAGCATTTT
.	.	TRBV4-2	TRBJ1-2	CASSQLDSFNYGYTF	TGTGCCAGCAGCCAGCTGGACAGCTTTAACTATGGCTACACCTTC
TRBD2	many	TRBV2	TRBJ2-7	CASSIAGAIYEQYF	TGTGCCAGCAGTATAGCGGGGGCAATCTACGAGCAGTACTTC
.	.	TRBV24-1	TRBJ2-1	CATSASGTGRYNEQFF	TGTGCCACCAGTGCCTCGGGAACAGGGCGGTACAATGAGCAGTTCTTC
.	many	TRBV5-6	TRBJ1-5	CASSLEGRRNQPQHF	TGTGCCAGCAGCTTGGAGGGGAGGAGAAATCAGCCCCAGCATTTT
.	few	TRBV12-3/TRBV12-4	TRBJ1-1	CASTLKGDMNTEAFF	TGTGCCAGCACCCTTAAGGGGGATATGAACACTGAAGCTTTCTTT
.	few	TRBV12-3/TRBV12-4	TRBJ2-2	CASTTGTPGELFF	TGTGCCAGTACTACAGGGACTCCCGGGGAGCTGTTTTTT
TRBD2	many	TRBV7-9	TRBJ2-7	CASSSVPGLAGRSEQYF	TGTGCCAGCAGCTCAGTCCCCGGACTAGCGGGTCGAAGCGAGCAGTACTTC
TRBD2	.	TRBV2	TRBJ2-7	CASRRGLADYEQYF	TGTGCCAGCAGGCGAGGACTAGCGGATTACGAGCAGTACTTC
.	.	TRBV2	TRBJ1-5	CASSEGDDQPQHF	TGTGCCAGCAGTGAAGGGGACGATCAGCCCCAGCATTTT
TRBD2	.	TRBV29-1	TRBJ2-7	CSVEGREGRAEQYF	TGCAGCGTTGAAGGGCGGGAGGGCCGGGCCGAGCAGTACTTC
TRBD1	once	TRBV29-1	TRBJ2-7	CSVSTGGREQYF	TGCAGCGTATCGACAGGGGGAAGGGAGCAGTACTTC
.	.	TRBV29-1	TRBJ2-7	CSVEDSGQSYEQYF	TGCAGCGTTGAAGATTCAGGGCAGTCCTACGAGCAGTACTTC
TRBD1	many	TRBV19	TRBJ2-2	CASIPYRGRTGELFF	TGTGCCAGTATCCCCTACAGGGGGCGTACCGGGGAGCTGTTTTTT
TRBD1	.	TRBV15	TRBJ1-5	CATTTDREGNQPQHF	TGTGCCACCACCACAGACAGGGAGGGGAATCAGCCCCAGCATTTT
TRBD1	.	TRBV7-2	TRBJ2-5	CASRPTGKETQYF	TGTGCCAGCAGGCCGACAGGGAAAGAGACCCAGTACTTC
TRBD1	few	TRBV10-3	TRBJ2-7	CAIRGGQGTYEQYF	TGTGCCATCAGGGGGGGACAGGGGACCTACGAGCAGTACTTC
.	.	TRBV20-1	TRBJ2-6	CSARVQGRLAF	TGCAGTGCTAGAGTCCAGGGGCGTTTGGCTTTC
.	few	TRBV15	TRBJ2-7	CATSSAEGPRGWNEQYF	TGTGCCACCAGCAGTGCTGAGGGACCCCGAGGATGGAACGAGCAGTACTTC
.	.	TRBV25-1	TRBJ1-4	CASSDWTESEKLFF	TGTGCCAGCAGTGACTGGACAGAGTCGGAAAAACTGTTTTTT
.	.	TRBV28	TRBJ1-2	CASSAHGGRHYGYAF	TGTGCCAGCAGTGCCCACGGGGGGCGACACTATGGCTACGCCTTC
TRBD1	many	TRBV2	TRBJ1-3	CASRGDREVNTIYF	TGTGCCAGCAGGGGGGACAGGGAAGTAAACACCATATATTTT
.	.	TRBV7-2	TRBJ2-2	CASSERVGELFF	TGTGCCAGCAGCGAGAGGGTCGGGGAGCTGTTTTTT
TRBD2	.	TRBV7-3	TRBJ2-2	CASSQEVGLAAGELFF	TGCGCCAGCAGCCAAGAAGTGGGACTAGCAGCCGGGGAGCTGTTTTTT
TRBD2	.	TRBV10-2	TRBJ2-5	CASSEAGVGETQYF	TGCGCCAGCAGTGAAGCGGGAGTAGGAGAGACCCAGTACTTC
.	.	TRBV10-3	TRBJ2-7	CAISESAGLGEQYF	TGTGCCATCAGTGAGTCTGCCGGATTGGGCGAGCAGTACTTC
TRBD1	few	TRBV29-1	TRBJ1-1	CSVASGTGFNTEAFF	TGCAGCGTTGCCTCCGGGACAGGGTTTAACACTGAAGCTTTCTTT
TRBD1	few	TRBV12-3/TRBV12-4	TRBJ1-1	CASSPLDRGTEAFF	TGTGCCAGCAGCCCTCTTGACAGGGGCACTGAAGCTTTCTTT
.	.	TRBV6-6	TRBJ2-7	CASRYGTSYEQYF	TGTGCCAGCAGGTACGGGACAAGCTACGAGCAGTACTTC
.	.	TRBV2	TRBJ1-4	CASSPRLGEKLFF	TGTGCCAGCAGTCCTAGACTTGGTGAAAAACTGTTTTTT
TRBD1	.	TRBV10-3	TRBJ1-2	CASTRQGARSYGYTF	TGTGCCAGCACAAGACAGGGGGCGCGGAGCTATGGCTACACCTTC
.	few	TRBV15	TRBJ1-2	CATSPRGSGANYGYTF	TGTGCCACCAGCCCGAGGGGGAGCGGGGCTAACTATGGCTACACCTTC
.	.	TRBV2	TRBJ2-2	CASSEAWLTGELFF	TGTGCCAGCAGTGAAGCTTGGTTAACCGGGGAGCTGTTTTTT
.	.	TRBV10-2	TRBJ1-2	CASSYGELVNYGYTF	TGTGCCAGCAGTTACGGAGAGCTAGTTAACTATGGCTACACCTTC
.	few	TRBV28	TRBJ1-4	CASRAIAGLGEKLFF	TGTGCCAGCCGGGCCATTGCCGGGTTGGGTGAAAAACTGTTTTTT